The 28 T cell receptor beta chains below all came from one sample that was sequenced in a study of T cells after yellow fever vaccination. TCRdb processed the 5' RACE reads anew with MiXCR; each CDR3 protein has one entry. The table lists a few hundred thousand distinct CDR3 sequences, roughly 3.5% of them singletons, with about a quarter in the top ten. This specimen consisted of PBMCs, obtained on the day of the yellow fever booster vaccination. These receptors were taken from a man between 18 and 29 years old who received the YFV17D yellow fever vaccine.

The chain uses TRBV20-1 and TRBJ2-5; TRBD2 matches 8 bases. Looked up from germline, CDR1 is DFQATT and CDR2 is SNEGSKA (reference sequence). The CDR3 covers 15 residues. V lost 0 bases, J lost 3 bases, and 6 bases stayed unmatched. The DNA of the CDR3 is TGCAGTGCTAGAGAGGGGCCGGGGGGGGAAGAGACCCAGTACTTC. It codes for CSAREGPGGEETQYF.

This clonotype was seen repeatedly, ten times or more. The rearrangement links TRBV4-3 to TRBJ2-1; 7 bases are shared with TRBD2. Germline V lookup: CDR1 LGHNA, CDR2 YSLEER. CDR3 length: 19 residues. V was pared by 0 bases and J by 5 bases, with 16 bases of the junction left unmatched. In nucleotides, the CDR3 is TGCGCCAGCAGCCAAGATCCGGGGAGGTGGAAGCGGGGAAACAATGAGCAGTTCTTC. It codes for CASSQDPGRWKRGNNEQFF.

In this sample, this clonotype turned up many times. The chain recombines TRBV5-6 with TRBJ2-7, with D tentatively TRBD1 (6 bases). Germline values: CDR1 SGHDT, CDR2 YYEEEE. This CDR3 contains 14 residues. V was cut by 2 bases and J by 0 bases, with 9 bases left in between. CDR3: CASSFRDTSYEQYV. For the CDR3, the DNA is TGTGCCAGCAGCTTTCGGGACACCTCCTACGAGCAGTACGTC.

The chain has TRBV3-2 and TRBJ1-2; the table's D call, TRBD1, has no DNA check behind it. TRBV3-2 represents a pseudogene. The length of the CDR3 is 14 residues. This chain's CDR3 is CASATRRPNYGYTF. In DNA, the CDR3 is TGTGCCTCAGCGACGCGCCGACCTAACTATGGCTACACCTTC.

This clonotype has ten or more counts. This chain joins TRBV5-1 and TRBJ2-1; perhaps TRBD2 as D (6 bases). V dropped 1 base and J dropped 15 bases, with 17 bases sitting between them. Germline V CDR1 and CDR2: SGHRS, YFSETQ. The CDR3 loop spans 13 amino acids. The CDR3 sequence: CASSLSADGGRFF. The DNA for the CDR3 is TGCGCCAGCAGCTTGTCCGCGGACGGGGGTCGGTTCTTC.

V is TRBV10-3 and J is TRBJ1-2; D uncertain. The CDR3 is made up of 15 amino acids. Germline CDR1 and CDR2: ENHRY and SYGVKD. Trimming removed 4 bases at V and 2 bases at J, with 14 bases between. The CDR3 protein is CAISGVQTQNYGYTF. CDR3 bases: TGTGCCATCAGTGGGGTACAGACCCAAAACTATGGCTACACCTTC.

At least ten counts were recorded for this clonotype. The CDR3 DNA reads TGTGCCAGCAGTGACGAGGGGGGGGCCGCAGATACGCAGTATTTT. This codes for CASSDEGGAADTQYF. The rearrangement links TRBV6-4 to TRBJ2-3; maybe TRBD2 (7 bases). CDR1 is MRHNA, CDR2 SNTAGT, per germline. The CDR3 covers 15 residues. Trimming cost V 2 bases and J 4 bases, with 13 bases left between them.

The sample holds many counts of this clonotype. This rearrangement joins TRBV7-8 to TRBJ2-7; TRBD1 matches 8 bases. CDR3 length equals 13 residues. J was trimmed by 2 bases and V by 5 bases; bases with no gene match: 2. Germline assignment: CDR1 SGHVS and CDR2 FQNEAQ. CDR3 bases: TGTGCCAGCAGCGCACAGGGGGCCTACGAGCAGTACTTC. This translates into CASSAQGAYEQYF.

This rearrangement joins TRBV11-2 to TRBJ2-3; the match to TRBD2 covers 8 bases. The CDR3 is 15 residues long. Germline-derived CDR1 and CDR2 are SGHAT and FQNNGV. Losses at the gene ends were 1 base for V and 10 bases for J; bases not matched to a gene: 10. CDR3 DNA: TGTGCCAGCAGCTTAGGACGGGGGGGGCCTACAGCGCAGTATTTT. Its protein is CASSLGRGGPTAQYF.

This clonotype was counted between two and nine times. The chain joins TRBV7-2 to TRBJ1-3, with D maybe TRBD1 (6 bases). CDR1 and CDR2 from the germline V gene are SGHTA and FQGNSA. V was pared by 5 bases and J by 0 bases, with 14 bases between. The CDR3 is 16 residues long. The CDR3 DNA reads as TGTGCCAGCAGCGTTGCGGGGGGCGCCTCTGGAAACACCATATATTTT. As protein: CASSVAGGASGNTIYF.

This clonotype was found many times. The J gene is TRBJ2-3, the V gene TRBV7-8; D uncertain. Between the trimmed V and J ends, which lost 1 base and 0 bases, there was a span of 11 bases. Germline CDR1 SGHVS, CDR2 FQNEAQ. The CDR3 is made up of 16 amino acids. In DNA, the CDR3 is TGTGCCAGCAGCTTAGGGGTCGGGCACAGCACAGATACGCAGTATTTT. This gives the protein CASSLGVGHSTDTQYF.

This clonotype was detected ten times or more. The gene calls are TRBV6-2 or TRBV6-3 and TRBJ1-2; maybe TRBD1 (6 bases). The germline CDR1 and CDR2 sequences are MNHEY and SVGEGT. The V end lost 6 bases, the J end lost 4 bases, and 15 bases lay between the germline ends. The CDR3 is made up of 14 amino acids. The chain's CDR3 is CASRELDSFYGYTF. Here the CDR3 DNA reads TGTGCCAGCAGAGAACTGGACAGTTTCTATGGCTACACCTTC.

The chain couples TRBV6-2 or TRBV6-3 to TRBJ1-1; TRBD1 is a possible D gene (6 bases). This CDR3 has 15 residues. Deletions cut 2 bases from V and 0 bases from J, with 10 bases between. The germline V gene encodes CDR1 MNHEY and CDR2 SVGEGT. The CDR3 DNA is TGTGCCAGCAGTTACATGAGGGGGGTGAACACTGAAGCTTTCTTT. It yields the protein CASSYMRGVNTEAFF.

At least ten counts were recorded for this clonotype. V gene TRBV12-3 or TRBV12-4 combines with J gene TRBJ1-1; no definite D call. The V gene lost 7 bases and the J gene lost 1 base, with 13 bases spanning the gap. CDR3 length equals 14 residues. CDR3 in DNA: TGTGCCAGCACATCGTGGACGAGGAACACTGAAGCTTTCTTT. It encodes CASTSWTRNTEAFF.

Ten or more counts support this clonotype. The chain employs TRBV20-1 and TRBJ2-2; no reliable D call. CDR3 length equals 13 residues. The V gene's germline CDR1 is DFQATT and CDR2 SNEGSKA (reference sequence). Trimming shortened V by 1 base and J by 1 base, and 4 bases separated the two germline ends. The CDR3 DNA follows: TGCAGTGCTAGAGGGGGGAACACCGGGGAGCTGTTTTTT. Translating gives CSARGGNTGELFF.

In its sample, this clonotype was seen many times. The genes are TRBV5-1 and TRBJ2-5, with 12 bases fitting TRBD1. V was clipped by 4 bases and J by 5 bases; unmatched bases: 15. Germline CDR1 and CDR2: SGHRS and YFSETQ. The length of the CDR3 is 18 residues. DNA of the CDR3: TGCGCCAGCAGCCCGGCCGGGACAGGGGGCTTTGTATCGGAGACCCAGTACTTC. It encodes CASSPAGTGGFVSETQYF.

The chain couples TRBV20-1 to TRBJ2-7; 7 bases match TRBD1. The germline gives CDR1 DFQATT, CDR2 SNEGSKA (reference sequence). Unmatched junction bases numbered 12, after V lost 4 bases and J lost 6 bases. The CDR3 runs 14 residues. For the CDR3, the DNA is TGCAGTGCTAAGCAGGACAGGACTTCTTCCGAGCAGTACTTC. As protein: CSAKQDRTSSEQYF.

There are a few counts of this clonotype. The CDR3 loop reads CASSPVGQETQYF. The CDR3 DNA sequence: TGCGCCAGCAGCCCCGTAGGGCAAGAGACCCAGTACTTC. This chain joins TRBV5-1 and TRBJ2-5; D is ambiguous. Germline-derived CDR1 and CDR2 are SGHRS and YFSETQ. CDR3 length: 13 amino acids. Trimming took 4 bases from V and 2 from J, leaving 9 bases between them.

The chain links TRBV14 to TRBJ2-2; 7 bases align to TRBD2. V lost 4 bases and J lost 2; bases outside the gene matches: 1. The CDR3 is 14 amino acids. CDR1 is SGHDN and CDR2 is FVKESK in the germline V gene. CDR3 nucleotide sequence: TGTGCCAGCAGCCGGGACTATAACACCGGGGAGCTGTTTTTT. Protein: CASSRDYNTGELFF.

This clonotype was counted only a few times. The genes are TRBV6-6 and TRBJ1-2, with D maybe TRBD1 (5 bases). The CDR3 has 15 amino acids. V dropped 2 bases and J dropped 8 bases, with 18 bases sitting between them. Germline loops: CDR1 MNHNY, CDR2 SVGAGI (reference sequence). CDR3 DNA: TGTGCCAGCAGTTACCCGGCCCTGGGAAGGGGAGGCTACACCTTC. Its protein product is CASSYPALGRGGYTF.

This clonotype was seen at least ten times. CDR3 sequence reads: CASSLQGRNSPLHF. CDR3 DNA: TGCGCCAGCAGCTTACAGGGCCGAAATTCACCCCTCCACTTT. This chain links TRBV5-1 with TRBJ1-6; perhaps TRBD1 as D (6 bases). The germline V gene has CDR1 SGHRS and CDR2 YFSETQ. This CDR3 is built from 14 residues. Trimming stripped 2 bases from V and 7 bases from J, with 10 bases between.

This clonotype showed up many times. This chain uses TRBV5-1 with TRBJ2-1; no definite D call. The length of the CDR3 is 14 residues. The ends were cut back, 6 bases at V and 3 bases at J, with 13 bases in the middle. Germline V gene sequence: CDR1 SGHRS, CDR2 YFSETQ. The CDR3 protein is CASTGPPGYNEQFF. The CDR3 bases are TGCGCCAGCACCGGGCCACCGGGCTACAATGAGCAGTTCTTC. Filled out from reference TRBV5-1 and TRBJ2-1, the complete variable domain reads KAGVTQTPRYLIKTRGQQVTLSCSPISGHRSVSWYQQTPGQGLQFLFEYFSETQRNKGNFPGRFSGRQFSNSRSEMNVSTLELGDSALYLCASTGPPGYNEQFFGPGTRLTVL.

The table lists this clonotype with many counts. The rearrangement uses TRBV4-1 and TRBJ2-1, with D perhaps matching TRBD2 (6 bases). This CDR3 region has 16 residues. Germline V lookup: CDR1 MGHRA, CDR2 YSYEKL. The V and J ends lost 3 bases and 2 bases respectively, with 14 bases between them. The CDR3 region is CASSQAAGFTYNEQFF. The DNA for the CDR3 is TGCGCCAGCAGCCAGGCAGCGGGTTTCACCTACAATGAGCAGTTCTTC.

This clonotype was found a few times. The rearrangement links TRBV6-2 or TRBV6-3 to TRBJ1-2, with TRBD1 as a possible D gene (5 bases). With 9 bases removed from V and 1 base from J, the gap between germline ends came to 15 bases. The CDR3 spans 14 residues. Germline CDR1 and CDR2: MNHEY and SVGEGT. CDR3 coding DNA: TGTGCCAGGACCGACAGAGAAAGTAACTATGGCTACACCTTC. Its translation is CARTDRESNYGYTF.

This clonotype was detected a few times. V is TRBV7-6 and J is TRBJ2-2; no definite D call. Germline V CDR1 and CDR2: SGHVS, FNYEAQ. The ends were cut back, 5 bases at V and 3 bases at J, with 13 bases in the middle. The CDR3 has 15 amino acids. The CDR3 reads CASSIPKGHTGELFF. The CDR3 DNA is TGTGCCAGCAGCATACCCAAAGGACACACCGGGGAGCTGTTTTTT.

This clonotype was observed a handful of times. V gene TRBV28 combines with J gene TRBJ1-4; D is undetermined. The CDR3 covers 11 residues. The germline gives CDR1 MDHEN, CDR2 SYDVKM. V lost 6 bases to trimming and J lost 8 bases, with 7 bases between them. CDR3 sequence reads: CASSSAEKLFF. CDR3 DNA: TGTGCCAGCAGCAGTGCCGAAAAACTGTTTTTT.

The table lists this clonotype with many counts. The chain recombines TRBV4-1 with TRBJ2-1; 11 nucleotides match TRBD1. CDR3 length: 16 amino acids. CDR1 and CDR2 (germline): MGHRA, YSYEKL. Trimming cost V 1 base and J 6 bases; bases outside gene matches: 5. Here the CDR3 DNA reads TGCGCCAGCAGCCAAGCCCCCGGGACAGGGGGCAATGAGCAGTTCTTC. It is translated as CASSQAPGTGGNEQFF.

This clonotype was seen repeatedly, ten times or more. The rearrangement links TRBV28 to TRBJ1-1; D remains ambiguous. The V end lost 3 bases, the J end lost 1 base, and 15 bases lay between the germline ends. CDR1 is MDHEN, CDR2 SYDVKM, per germline. The CDR3 is 16 residues long. The CDR3 sequence is CASSFQYSNPNTEAFF. Written as DNA, the CDR3 is TGTGCCAGCAGTTTTCAGTACTCCAACCCGAACACTGAAGCTTTCTTT. The full variable domain, its missing parts supplied by reference TRBV28 and TRBJ1-1, is DVKVTQSSRYLVKRTGEKVFLECVQDMDHENMFWYRQDPGLGLRLIYFSYDVKMKEKGDIPEGYSVSREKKERFSLILESASTNQTSMYLCASSFQYSNPNTEAFFGQGTRLTVV.